This T cell receptor beta chain appears in the sequencing data of a study of blood T cell repertoires in COVID-19. Study information: Sites in the United States, Italy and Spain provided acute and convalescent COVID-19 samples. PBMCs, B-cell-depleted T cells, or T cells were the source of the cDNA or gDNA that made up the material.

Generated by immunoSEQ multiplex PCR, the TCRdb table keeps only in-frame clones and is missing some. This table holds 150,000 to 170,000 clones, 75% to 80% found once. CDR1 and CDR2 (germline): MNHEY, SMNVEV (reference sequence). V dropped 4 bases and J dropped 6; count of bases not matched to a gene: 5. This CDR3 comprises 14 residues. The rearrangement joins TRBV27 to TRBJ1-4; 7 nucleotides line up with TRBD1. The sequence was collected from a man at least 80 years old with acute or convalescent COVID-19. Sequencing was performed on peripheral blood. The CDR3, as DNA: TGTGCCAGCAGTTCTCGACAGGGTCATGAAAAACTGTTTTTT. Protein sequence: CASSSRQGHEKLFF.